This T cell receptor (beta chain) was recorded in a study of shared clonotypes between healthy human individuals (TCRdb year 2020). Regarding the study in general: Three men and two women, aged 18 to 49 years, made up the cohort. To estimate repertoire size and how much clonotype sharing occurs between individuals, the study deeply sequenced the blood TCR repertoires of roughly 5 healthy adults. Different laboratories and diverse techniques were used to prepare libraries and sequence TCR repertoires, to increase sequencing depth and limit assay-specific biases. Each donor's leukapheresis produced roughly between roughly 0.85 and 9 billion PBMCs. For each donor, CD4 naive and CD4 memory were each run on three plates, CD8 naive on two plates, and CD8 memory on one plate. The research as a whole found: Rarefaction of sorted-subset datasets indicated incomplete sequencing despite the large sequencing depth. Sampling was restricted to blood, and TCR repertoires in tissues likely differ from the TCR repertoires found in blood. Naive subsets generally had larger estimated clonotype richness than memory subsets did. The genetic and exposure-history diversity represented was limited by the small number of donors. Pairwise subsampling led to the expectation that sequencing depth would affect the degree of clonotype sharing among donors. Higher generation probabilities were observed for clonotypes shared by all four sorted-subset donors than for non-shared clonotypes. Across a handful of donors, around 5% of naive CD4, roughly 3.4% of naive CD8, 2% to 2.5% of memory CD4, and roughly 0.41% of memory CD8 clonotypes were shared.

The donors were healthy, HIV-negative adults with no recently reported acute infections or vaccinations. Every donor was a Caucasian adult residing in Nashville, Tennessee, USA. CD4+ T cells were enriched by magnetic negative selection; naive cells were then positively selected on CD45RA, and the negative fraction formed the memory subset. Blood was obtained by leukapheresis, after which PBMCs were separated by Ficoll-Histopaque density gradient centrifugation and cryopreserved in liquid nitrogen vapor phase. Purity and quantity of every magnetically sorted T cell population were checked by analytical flow cytometry. Each sorted fraction had its genomic DNA isolated and then quantified by UV absorbance on a Nanodrop 2000c. V trim: 4 bases; J trim: 0 bases; unmatched bases: 4. The CDR3 contains 16 residues, cysteine and phenylalanine counted. CDR3 DNA is the only sequence kept; it has 48 bases, read in frame from the first base. Taken from the germline V gene, the CDR1 and CDR2 loops are MNHEY and SVGAGI.

TCR CDR3 regions were amplified from genomic DNA by multiplex PCR using the deep immunoSEQ assay. Extracted genomic DNA from each cell subset was spread evenly across all wells of several immunoSEQ 96-well plates, with each plate serving as a replicate. For sorted subsets, each replicate PCR was loaded with approximately 190 ng genomic DNA, equivalent to some 31,000 T cell genomes. The purified libraries were quantified using a Qubit 3.0 fluorometer, sized with a Bioanalyzer 2100, and then quantified again using the KAPA Library Quantification kit. Each immunoSEQ 96-well plate was sequenced on its own single-read 150-cycle Illumina NextSeq 550 flow cell. On the study's bioinformatics: Because the immunoSEQ output included only junctional sequences and no quality scores, the filtering could not be the same as the filtering used for full-length reads. To assign V/J genes and CDR3, sequences were annotated against IMGT germline references using PyIR, a Python wrapper for IgBLAST v1.9. Reads with weak V/J assignments (E-value above 1e-6), missing CDR3, stop codons, out-of-frame junctions, or ambiguous translated residues were removed. V3J clonotypes were defined as sequences sharing an identical inferred V gene, J gene, and CDR3 amino acid sequence. Percentage overlap between repertoires was computed as shared unique clonotypes divided by the size of the smaller repertoire. Richness of each repertoire was evaluated using RTK rarefaction, the Chao1 estimator, and Recon v2.1 estimates of unobserved clonotypes. Generation probabilities for all TCRbeta clonotypes obtained by the gDNA method from four donors were computed using OLGA. The source is immuneACCESS, and TCRdb retained only in-frame sequences with V and J called. Part of the clones is not carried over; for the studies checked, unresolved V genes explain less than half of this, and the remainder is unexplained. V, J and clone size are taken as reported in that table, and D and trimming were inferred from the DNA itself. The sample yields some 1 million clones; more than 65% were counted once. Over 1.3% of the sample is taken by the ten largest.

Regarding this clone: Its antigen remains undetermined. Per-nucleotide qualities are absent, and no much larger clonotype sits a single base away.

The sequenced material came from memory CD4+ T cells sorted from blood. The label giving this sample's cell subset or site can be read as: CD45RA-negative fraction. This chain is built from TRBV6-5 and TRBJ1-3, and 9 bases in between align with TRBD1. The TCR originated in a young man in good health. The nucleotides read TGTGCCAGCAGTTTGACAGGGGGGCTCTCTGGAAACACCATATATTTT. Its translation reads: CASSLTGGLSGNTIYF.